The clone carrying this T cell receptor beta chain was observed a handful of times. The antigen remains undetermined. CDR3 length equals 15 residues. Trimming stripped 7 bases from V and 0 bases from J, with 16 bases between. Germline loops: CDR1 MNHNY, CDR2 SVGAGI (reference sequence). This sample is drawn from a study of T cells after yellow fever vaccination. TCRdb recomputed calls from the 5' RACE reads with MiXCR, one row per CDR3 protein. The table shows 250,000 to 300,000 distinct CDR3 sequences, with roughly 5.2% occurring only once. Whole-study results and caveats: Post-booster samples contained most primary-vaccination clones (approximately 96% CD4, around 88% CD8).

The sequence was obtained from a man between 18 and 29 years old who received the YFV17D yellow fever vaccine. Here the sequenced sample was CD4+ T cells sorted from PBMCs, taken on the day of the yellow fever booster vaccination. This sequence joins TRBV6-6 and TRBJ2-7, with D maybe TRBD2 (7 bases). The CDR3 DNA sequence: TGTGCCAGCATGCGGGGGCTGTCGAGCTCCTACGAGCAGTACTTC. It is translated as CASMRGLSSSYEQYF.